This TCR beta chain was recorded in a study of T cell changes during pregnancy in multiple sclerosis. Method: immunoSEQ multiplex PCR; TCRdb's copy keeps in-frame clones and lacks some. The data contain around 40,000 clones, over 90% of them singletons. The germline gives CDR1 LGHNA, CDR2 YNFKEQ. There are 15 residues in the CDR3. V was cut by 4 bases and J by 2 bases, with 14 bases left in between. The sequenced sample was CD4+ T cells from peripheral blood mononuclear cells, obtained in the second trimester of pregnancy. The sequence was obtained from a female donor with multiple sclerosis, enrolled in a pregnancy study. The chain recombines TRBV4-2 with TRBJ2-5, with D tentatively TRBD1 (5 bases). CDR3 sequence reads: CASSRGAGQQETQYF. The DNA of the CDR3 is TGTGCCAGCAGCCGAGGAGCAGGGCAACAAGAGACCCAGTACTTC.